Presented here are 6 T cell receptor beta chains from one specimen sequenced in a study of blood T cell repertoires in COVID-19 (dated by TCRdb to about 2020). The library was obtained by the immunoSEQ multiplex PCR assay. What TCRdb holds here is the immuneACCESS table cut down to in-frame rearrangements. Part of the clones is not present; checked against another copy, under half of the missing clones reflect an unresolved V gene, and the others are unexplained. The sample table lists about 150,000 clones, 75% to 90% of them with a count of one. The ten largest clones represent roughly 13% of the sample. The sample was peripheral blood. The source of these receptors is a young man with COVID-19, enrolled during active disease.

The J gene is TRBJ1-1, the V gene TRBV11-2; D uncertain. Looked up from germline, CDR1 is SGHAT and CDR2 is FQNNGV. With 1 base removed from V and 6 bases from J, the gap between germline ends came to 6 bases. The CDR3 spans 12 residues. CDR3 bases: TGTGCCAGCAGCTTAGTCCTCCCTGAAGCTTTCTTT. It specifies CASSLVLPEAFF.

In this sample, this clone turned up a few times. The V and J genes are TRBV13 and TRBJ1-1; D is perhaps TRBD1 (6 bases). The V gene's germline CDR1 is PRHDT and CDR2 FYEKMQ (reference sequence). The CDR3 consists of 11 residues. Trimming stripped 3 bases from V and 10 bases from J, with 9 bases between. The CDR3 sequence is CASSLGAIAFF. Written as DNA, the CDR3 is TGTGCCAGCAGCTTGGGGGCCATAGCTTTCTTT. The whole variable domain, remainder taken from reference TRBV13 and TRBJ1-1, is AAGVIQSPRHLIKEKRETATLKCYPIPRHDTVYWYQQGPGQDPQFLISFYEKMQSDKGSIPDRFSAQQFSDYHSELNMSSLELGDSALYFCASSLGAIAFFGQGTRLTVV.

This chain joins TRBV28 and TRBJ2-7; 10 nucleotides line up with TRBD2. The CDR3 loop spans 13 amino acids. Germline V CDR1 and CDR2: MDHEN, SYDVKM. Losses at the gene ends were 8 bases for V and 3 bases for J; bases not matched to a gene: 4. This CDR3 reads CASVVAGGYEQYF. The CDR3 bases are TGTGCCAGCGTTGTAGCGGGAGGCTACGAGCAGTACTTC.

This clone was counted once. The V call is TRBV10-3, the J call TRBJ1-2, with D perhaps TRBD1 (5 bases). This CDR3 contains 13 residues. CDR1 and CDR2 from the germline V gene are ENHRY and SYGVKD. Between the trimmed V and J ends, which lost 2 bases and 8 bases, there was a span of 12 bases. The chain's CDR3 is CAISEGGILGYTF. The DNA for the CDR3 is TGTGCCATCAGTGAGGGGGGGATTTTAGGCTACACCTTC.

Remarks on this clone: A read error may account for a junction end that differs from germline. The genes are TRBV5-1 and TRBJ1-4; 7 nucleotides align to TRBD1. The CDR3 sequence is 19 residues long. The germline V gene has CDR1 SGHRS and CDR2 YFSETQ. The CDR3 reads CASSWPTGTAEPNNEKLLF. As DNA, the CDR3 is TGCGCCAGCAGCTGGCCCACCGGGACAGCCGAACCGAATAATGAAAAACTGCTTTTT.

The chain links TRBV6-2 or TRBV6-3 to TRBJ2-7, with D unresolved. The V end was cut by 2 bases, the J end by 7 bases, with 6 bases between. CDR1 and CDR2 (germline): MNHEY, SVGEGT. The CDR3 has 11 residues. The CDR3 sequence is CASSYIQEQYF. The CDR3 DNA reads TGTGCCAGCAGTTACATTCAGGAGCAGTACTTC.